One TCR beta chain is described in this entry. These data belong to a study of blood T cell repertoires in COVID-19. Germline V lookup: CDR1 LNHNV, CDR2 YYDKDF (reference sequence). The CDR3 is 14 amino acids. V lost 0 bases, J lost 0 bases, and 3 bases lay in between. Membership in each cohort depended on participant-reported clinical history. Measured with immunoSEQ multiplex PCR; TCRdb has only the in-frame clones, and not every one. The table has some 490,000 clones, approximately 86% seen once. This receptor was identified in a woman between 55 and 75 years old who had recovered from COVID-19. The source material was PBMCs or T cells enriched from blood (not recorded which). The V call is TRBV15, the J call TRBJ1-3, with no clear D. The CDR3 sequence is CATSRDLSGNTIYF. CDR3 coding DNA: TGTGCCACCAGCAGAGATCTCTCTGGAAACACCATATATTTT. Looking up the rest from reference TRBV15 and TRBJ1-3 gives the full variable domain: DAMVIQNPRYQVTQFGKPVTLSCSQTLNHNVMYWYQQKSSQAPKLLFHYYDKDFNNEADTPDNFQSRRPNTSFCFLDIRSPGLGDTAMYLCATSRDLSGNTIYFGEGSWLTVV.